This T cell receptor beta chain was documented in a study of technical replicates of blood from a handful of donors. Generated by immunoSEQ multiplex PCR, the TCRdb table keeps only in-frame clones and is missing some. The sample yields around 92,000 clones, 90% to 97% seen once. The CDR3 spans 13 residues. Trimming left V 1 base short and J 6 bases short, with 9 bases between. From germline, CDR1 is SGHAT and CDR2 FQNNGV. This clone was recorded a few times. The sequenced sample was T cells isolated from PBMCs. This chain links TRBV11-2 with TRBJ1-1, with unresolved D. This TCR came from a human donor in good health. The CDR3 region has the DNA TGTGCCAGCAGCTTAGGGCCAGTCGCTGAAGCTTTCTTT. This codes for CASSLGPVAEAFF. Looking up the rest from reference TRBV11-2 and TRBJ1-1 gives the full variable domain: EAGVAQSPRYKIIEKRQSVAFWCNPISGHATLYWYQQILGQGPKLLIQFQNNGVVDDSQLPKDRFSAERLKGVDSTLKIQPAKLEDSAVYLCASSLGPVAEAFFGQGTRLTVV.